The 22 T cell receptor beta chains reported below all come from one sample, sequenced in a study of cytomegalovirus exposure and HLA in healthy donors. The primer mix had 60 Vbeta and 13 Jbeta primers. The table came from immunoSEQ multiplex PCR; TCRdb's copy has only in-frame clones and leaves some out. The sample shows roughly 160,000 clones, roughly 81% of them seen only once. The specimen was PBMCs. These receptors were obtained from a man in his thirties or forties in good health and CMV-seropositive.

This chain links TRBV13 with TRBJ2-2; D remains unclear. The CDR3 consists of 13 residues. V lost 0 bases and J lost 7, with 6 bases in between. Germline loops: CDR1 PRHDT, CDR2 FYEKMQ (reference sequence). CDR3 in DNA: TGTGCCAGCAGCTTAGGAGCCTTCGGGGAGCTGTTTTTT. This encodes CASSLGAFGELFF.

The CDR3 here is CASRGGAAGDSPLHF. The CDR3 DNA follows: TGTGCCAGCAGGGGGGGGGCAGCCGGGGATTCACCCCTCCACTTT. V is TRBV6-5 and J is TRBJ1-6; weak D call: TRBD1 (6 bases). Germline CDR1 and CDR2: MNHEY and SVGAGI. Trimming left V 6 bases short and J 8 bases short, with 17 bases between. This CDR3 region has 15 residues.

This clone turned up a few times. The gene calls are TRBV18 and TRBJ1-1; 7 bases map to TRBD1. This CDR3 region has 12 residues. Germline CDR1 KGHSH, CDR2 LQKENI. J lost 10 bases, V lost 3 bases, and 5 bases had no gene match. In DNA, the CDR3 is TGTGCCAGCTCACCCGACAGGGATCGAGCTTTCTTT. This sequence encodes CASSPDRDRAFF. The whole variable domain, remainder taken from reference TRBV18 and TRBJ1-1, is NAGVMQNPRHLVRRRGQEARLRCSPMKGHSHVYWYRQLPEEGLKFMVYLQKENIIDESGMPKERFSAEFPKEGPSILRIQQVVRGDSAAYFCASSPDRDRAFFGQGTRLTVV.

Comment on this clone: This CDR3 is also generated by other DNA sequences in the sample. The chain recombines TRBV7-9 with TRBJ1-5; TRBD1 matches at 9 bases. Per the germline V gene, CDR1 is SEHNR and CDR2 is FQNEAQ (reference sequence). The CDR3 loop spans 14 amino acids. Trimming at V came to 5 bases and at J to 7 bases, leaving 6 bases not matched to a gene. DNA for the CDR3: TGTGCCAGCAGCCTTACAGGGGGCAGCCAGCCCCAGCATTTT. Its translation: CASSLTGGSQPQHF.

The J gene is TRBJ2-2, the V gene TRBV5-6; D perhaps matches TRBD2 (5 bases). V was trimmed by 0 bases and J by 6 bases, leaving 6 bases between them. The V gene's germline CDR1 is SGHDT and CDR2 YYEEEE. CDR3 size: 13 residues. CDR3 sequence (DNA): TGTGCCAGCAGCTTGGGGACTCCCGGGGAGCTGTTTTTT. Its translation is CASSLGTPGELFF.

This chain connects TRBV5-4 to TRBJ2-1; possible D gene TRBD1, 8 bases. Trimming took 5 bases from V and 5 from J, leaving 32 bases between them. Germline V lookup: CDR1 SGHNT, CDR2 YYREEE (reference sequence). The length of the CDR3 is 20 residues. The CDR3 sequence is CASRSSQGGEDAEEDNEQFF. In nucleotides, the CDR3 is TGTGCCAGCAGATCCTCACAGGGGGGGGAGGACGCCGAGGAGGACAATGAGCAGTTCTTC. The full variable domain, completed using reference TRBV5-4 and TRBJ2-1, is ETGVTQSPTHLIKTRGQQVTLRCSSQSGHNTVSWYQQALGQGPQFIFQYYREEENGRGNFPPRFSGLQFPNYSSELNVNALELDDSALYLCASRSSQGGEDAEEDNEQFFGPGTRLTVL.

V and J are TRBV7-8 and TRBJ1-1, with D maybe TRBD1 (6 bases). The germline V and J ends were trimmed by 0 bases and 5 bases, with 10 bases remaining between them. Looked up from germline, CDR1 is SGHVS and CDR2 is FQNEAQ. CDR3 length: 14 residues. The DNA of the CDR3 is TGTGCCAGCAGCTTAGCGCAGGGGTGGACTGAAGCTTTCTTT. This encodes CASSLAQGWTEAFF.

The gene calls are TRBV6-5 and TRBJ2-7; 7 nucleotides match TRBD1. This CDR3 region has 15 residues. The junction had 9 bases not matched to a gene; V was cut back by 5 bases and J by 2 bases. In germline, CDR1 is MNHEY, CDR2 SVGAGI. The CDR3 reads CASSPRDREPYEQYF. CDR3 nucleotide sequence: TGTGCCAGCAGTCCTCGGGACAGAGAACCCTACGAGCAGTACTTC.

In its sample, this clone was seen once. This chain links TRBV5-4 with TRBJ2-5, with 12 nucleotides matching TRBD2. V gave up 0 bases and J gave up 3 bases; unmatched junction bases: 6. CDR1 is SGHNT and CDR2 is YYREEE in the germline V gene (reference sequence). The CDR3 spans 17 residues. The CDR3 sequence: CASSLAGLAGNKETQYF. The DNA for the CDR3 is TGTGCCAGCAGCTTGGCCGGACTAGCGGGGAACAAAGAGACCCAGTACTTC.

The chain joins TRBV4-3 to TRBJ2-1; 7 bases are a match to TRBD2. The CDR3 spans 18 residues. V lost 0 bases, J lost 0 bases, and 8 bases stayed unmatched. In germline, CDR1 is LGHNA, CDR2 YSLEER. Here the CDR3 DNA reads TGCGCCAGCAGCCAAGAGGGGGGGAGGGCCGTCTCCTACAATGAGCAGTTCTTC. Protein sequence: CASSQEGGRAVSYNEQFF.

This clone has only a few counts. J is TRBJ1-5 and V is TRBV6-6, with D possibly matching TRBD1 (5 bases). The germline V gene encodes CDR1 MNHNY and CDR2 SVGAGI (reference sequence). This CDR3 region has 15 residues. V was pared by 5 bases and J by 5 bases, with 16 bases between. The CDR3: CASSPTESRDQPQHF. CDR3 bases: TGTGCCAGCAGTCCGACAGAATCCCGTGATCAGCCCCAGCATTTT.

The chain combines TRBV4-3 with TRBJ2-1; no clear D. Between the trimmed V and J ends, which lost 0 bases and 0 bases, there was a span of 12 bases. Germline loops: CDR1 LGHNA, CDR2 YSLEER. CDR3 length: 17 amino acids. The CDR3 DNA reads TGCGCCAGCAGCCAAGAAGGCGCGGAAAGCTCCTACAATGAGCAGTTCTTC. Translating it yields CASSQEGAESSYNEQFF.

The V call is TRBV9, the J call TRBJ2-1, with 10 bases fitting TRBD2. With V trimmed by 1 base and J by 3 bases, 4 bases remained unmatched. The CDR3 runs to 16 residues. CDR1 is SGDLS, CDR2 YYNGEE, per germline. The DNA of the CDR3 is TGTGCCAGCAGCGTAAGGCCTAGCGGGAGCTACAATGAGCAGTTCTTC. Protein product: CASSVRPSGSYNEQFF.

The chain is built from TRBV2 and TRBJ2-2; maybe TRBD1 (5 bases). Trimming took off 1 base at V and 3 bases at J, with 9 bases between the two ends. The V gene's germline CDR1 is SNHLY and CDR2 FYNNEI. The length of the CDR3 is 15 residues. Here the CDR3 reads CASSEVGQHTGELFF. The CDR3 DNA sequence: TGTGCCAGCAGTGAAGTGGGGCAGCACACCGGGGAGCTGTTTTTT.

The rearrangement links TRBV27 to TRBJ2-3; tentatively, D is TRBD2 (6 bases). This CDR3 spans 11 amino acids. Germline CDR1 is MNHEY and CDR2 is SMNVEV (reference sequence). Deletions cut 2 bases from V and 9 bases from J, with 6 bases between. CDR3 nucleotide sequence: TGTGCCAGCAGTTTAGGGGGGACGCAGTATTTT. Its protein is CASSLGGTQYF.

The chain recombines TRBV5-1 with TRBJ2-1, with 11 bases that match TRBD2. Germline lookup yields CDR1 SGHRS and CDR2 YFSETQ. CDR3 length: 14 amino acids. The trim removed 4 bases at V and 9 bases at J, leaving 6 bases unmatched. Here the CDR3 reads CASSAMLAGGEQFF. CDR3 coding DNA: TGCGCCAGCAGCGCCATGCTAGCGGGAGGTGAGCAGTTCTTC.

This clone showed up just once. The CDR3, as DNA: TGTGCCAGCAGCCTTGAGTCGGGCAATCAGCCCCAGCATTTT. It specifies CASSLESGNQPQHF. The V call is TRBV2, the J call TRBJ1-5; D gene unclear. Trimming removed 6 bases from V and 2 bases from J, with 11 bases in between. Germline V gene lookup returns CDR1 SNHLY and CDR2 FYNNEI. There are 14 residues in the CDR3.

The chain is built from TRBV6-5 and TRBJ1-5; D remains unclear. CDR1 is MNHEY, CDR2 SVGAGI, per germline. The CDR3 is made up of 12 amino acids. Trimming shortened V by 9 bases and J by 7 bases, and 13 bases separated the two germline ends. This CDR3 is CASGLVRQPQHF. The CDR3 region has the DNA TGTGCCAGTGGCCTCGTTCGCCAGCCCCAGCATTTT.

This clone was detected only once. The chain is built from TRBV11-3 and TRBJ2-1, with D perhaps TRBD1 (6 bases). The germline CDR1 and CDR2 sequences are SGHNT and YENEEA. The CDR3 contains 15 residues. V gave up 1 base and J gave up 2 bases, with 9 bases separating them. The CDR3 loop reads CASSLAGQTYNEQFF. The CDR3 DNA sequence: TGTGCCAGCAGCTTAGCCGGACAGACCTACAATGAGCAGTTCTTC.

As regards this clone: In the same sample, other DNA sequences code for this CDR3. The chain links TRBV11-2 to TRBJ2-7, with 8 bases fitting TRBD2. CDR1 and CDR2 (germline): SGHAT, FQNNGV. J was trimmed by 3 bases and V by 4 bases; bases with no gene match: 8. The CDR3 runs 15 residues. CDR3 region: CASSSSRGGSYEQYF. For the CDR3, the DNA is TGTGCCAGCAGCTCATCCCGGGGGGGGAGCTACGAGCAGTACTTC.

This chain joins TRBV5-6 and TRBJ1-2, with TRBD1 as a possible D gene (6 bases). This CDR3 region has 16 residues. Germline V gene data show CDR1 as SGHDT and CDR2 as YYEEEE. V dropped 1 base and J dropped 4 bases, with 17 bases sitting between them. CDR3 loop: CASSLWGSGGSYGYTF. CDR3 DNA: TGTGCCAGCAGCTTGTGGGGGAGTGGGGGCAGCTATGGCTACACCTTC.

V is TRBV6-5 and J is TRBJ2-7, with a weak D call TRBD1 (6 bases). CDR3 length: 14 amino acids. Germline CDR1 and CDR2: MNHEY and SVGAGI. Trimming removed 7 bases from V and 10 bases from J, with 23 bases in between. CDR3 sequence reads: CASTPGTTVGEQYV. The CDR3 DNA is TGTGCCAGCACCCCTGGGACAACCGTAGGGGAACAGTACGTC.